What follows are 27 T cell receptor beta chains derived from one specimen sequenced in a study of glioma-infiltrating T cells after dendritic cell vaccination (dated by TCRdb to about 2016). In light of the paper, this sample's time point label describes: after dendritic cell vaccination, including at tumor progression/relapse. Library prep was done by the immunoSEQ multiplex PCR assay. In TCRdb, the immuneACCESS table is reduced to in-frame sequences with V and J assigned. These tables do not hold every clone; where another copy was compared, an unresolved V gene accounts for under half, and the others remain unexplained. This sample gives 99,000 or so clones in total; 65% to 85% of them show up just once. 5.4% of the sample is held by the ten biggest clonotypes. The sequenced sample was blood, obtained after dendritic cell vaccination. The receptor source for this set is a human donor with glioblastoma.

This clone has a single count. The CDR3 loop is CAISRTGLPTEAFF. The CDR3, as DNA: TGTGCCATCAGCCGAACGGGGTTACCGACTGAAGCTTTCTTT. The chain is built from TRBV10-3 and TRBJ1-1; D unclear. Germline V CDR1 and CDR2: ENHRY, SYGVKD. V lost 6 bases and J lost 5, with 16 bases in between. This CDR3 is 14 amino acids long.

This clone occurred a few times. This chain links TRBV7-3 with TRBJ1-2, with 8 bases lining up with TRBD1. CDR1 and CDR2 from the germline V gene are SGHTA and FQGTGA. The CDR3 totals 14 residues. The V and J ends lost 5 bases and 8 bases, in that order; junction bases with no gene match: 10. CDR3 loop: CASSLGQGGLGYTF. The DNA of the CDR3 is TGTGCCAGCAGCCTCGGACAGGGTGGATTGGGCTACACCTTC.

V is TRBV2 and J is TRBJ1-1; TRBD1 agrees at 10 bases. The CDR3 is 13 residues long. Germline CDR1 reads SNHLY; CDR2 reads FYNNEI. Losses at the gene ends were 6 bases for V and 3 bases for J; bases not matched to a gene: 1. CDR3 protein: CASRGQGDTEAFF. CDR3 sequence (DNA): TGTGCCAGCAGAGGACAGGGGGACACTGAAGCTTTCTTT.

CDR3 bases: TGTGCCAGCAGTGAAAGAGCTAACACTGAAGCTTTCTTT. As protein: CASSERANTEAFF. The chain links TRBV2 to TRBJ1-1; the D is unclear. V gave up 2 bases and J gave up 2 bases, with 6 bases separating them. Germline V gene data show CDR1 as SNHLY and CDR2 as FYNNEI. This CDR3 has 13 residues.

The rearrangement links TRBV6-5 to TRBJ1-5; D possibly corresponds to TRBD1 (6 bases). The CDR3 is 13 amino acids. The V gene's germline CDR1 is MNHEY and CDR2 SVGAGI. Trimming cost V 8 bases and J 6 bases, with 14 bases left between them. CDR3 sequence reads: CASRQGSAQPQHF. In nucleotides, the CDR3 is TGTGCCAGCCGTCAGGGGAGTGCTCAGCCCCAGCATTTT.

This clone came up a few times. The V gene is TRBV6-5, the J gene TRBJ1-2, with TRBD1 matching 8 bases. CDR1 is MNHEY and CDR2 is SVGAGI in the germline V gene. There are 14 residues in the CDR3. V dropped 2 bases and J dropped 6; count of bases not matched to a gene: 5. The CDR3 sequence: CASSYNRGADGYTF. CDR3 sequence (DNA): TGTGCCAGCAGTTACAACAGGGGGGCAGATGGCTACACCTTC.

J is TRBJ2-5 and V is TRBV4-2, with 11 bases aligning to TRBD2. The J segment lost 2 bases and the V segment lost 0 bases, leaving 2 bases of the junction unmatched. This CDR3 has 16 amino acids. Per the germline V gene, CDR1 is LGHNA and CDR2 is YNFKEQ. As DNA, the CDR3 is TGTGCCAGCAGCCAAGAGGGGACTAGCGGACAAGAGACCCAGTACTTC. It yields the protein CASSQEGTSGQETQYF.

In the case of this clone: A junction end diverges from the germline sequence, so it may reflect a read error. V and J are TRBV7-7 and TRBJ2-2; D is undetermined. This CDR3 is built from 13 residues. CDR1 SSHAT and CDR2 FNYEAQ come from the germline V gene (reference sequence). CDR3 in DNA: TGTGCTAGCAGCCCAGAAATCACCGGGGAGCTGTTTTTT. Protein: CASSPEITGELFF.

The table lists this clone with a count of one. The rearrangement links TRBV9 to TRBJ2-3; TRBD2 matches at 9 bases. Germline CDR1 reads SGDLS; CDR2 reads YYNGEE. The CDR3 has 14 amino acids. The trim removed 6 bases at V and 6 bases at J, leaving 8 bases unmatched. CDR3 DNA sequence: TGTGCCAGCACCCTGGGGCTAGCGGGGGATACGCAGTATTTT. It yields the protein CASTLGLAGDTQYF.

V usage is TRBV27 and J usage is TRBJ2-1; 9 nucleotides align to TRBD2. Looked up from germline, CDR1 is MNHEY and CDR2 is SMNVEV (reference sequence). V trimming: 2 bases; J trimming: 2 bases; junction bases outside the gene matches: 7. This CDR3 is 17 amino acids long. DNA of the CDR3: TGTGCCAGCAGTTTAATGGGCGGGAGGGCCCCCTACAATGAGCAGTTCTTC. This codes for CASSLMGGRAPYNEQFF.

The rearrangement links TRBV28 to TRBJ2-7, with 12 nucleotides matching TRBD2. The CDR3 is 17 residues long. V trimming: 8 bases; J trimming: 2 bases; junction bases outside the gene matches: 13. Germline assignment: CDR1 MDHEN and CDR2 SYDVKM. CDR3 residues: CASGPGLAGTPTYEQYF. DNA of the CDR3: TGTGCCAGCGGACCCGGACTAGCGGGAACTCCAACCTACGAGCAGTACTTC.

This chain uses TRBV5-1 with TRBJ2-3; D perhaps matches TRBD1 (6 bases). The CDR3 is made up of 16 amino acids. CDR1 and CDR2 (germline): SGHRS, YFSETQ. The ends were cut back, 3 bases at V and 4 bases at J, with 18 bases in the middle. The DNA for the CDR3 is TGCGCCAGCAGCTACCGTACTCAGGGGTATCCAGATACGCAGTATTTT. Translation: CASSYRTQGYPDTQYF.

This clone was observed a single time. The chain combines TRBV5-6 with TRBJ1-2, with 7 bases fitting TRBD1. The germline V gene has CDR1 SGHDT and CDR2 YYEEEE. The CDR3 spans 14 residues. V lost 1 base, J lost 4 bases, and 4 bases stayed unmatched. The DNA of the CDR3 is TGTGCCAGCAGCTTGCAGGGGGTCCCCTATGGCTACACCTTC. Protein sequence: CASSLQGVPYGYTF.

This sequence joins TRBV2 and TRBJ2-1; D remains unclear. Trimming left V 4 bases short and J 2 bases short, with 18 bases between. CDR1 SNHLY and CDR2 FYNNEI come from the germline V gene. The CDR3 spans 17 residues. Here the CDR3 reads CASSGLSTRWAYNEQFF. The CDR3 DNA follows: TGTGCCAGCAGTGGCTTATCGACTCGGTGGGCCTACAATGAGCAGTTCTTC.

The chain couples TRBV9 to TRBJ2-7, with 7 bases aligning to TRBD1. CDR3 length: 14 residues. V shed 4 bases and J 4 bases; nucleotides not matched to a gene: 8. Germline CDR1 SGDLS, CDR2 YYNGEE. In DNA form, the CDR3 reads TGTGCCAGCAGCCCGACAGGGAGTTGGTACGAGCAGTACTTC. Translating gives CASSPTGSWYEQYF.

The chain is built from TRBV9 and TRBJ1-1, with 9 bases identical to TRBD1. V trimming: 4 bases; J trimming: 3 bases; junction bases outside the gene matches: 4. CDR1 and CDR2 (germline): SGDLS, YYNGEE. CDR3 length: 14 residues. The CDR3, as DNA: TGTGCCAGCAGCAGACGACAGGGGGACACTGAAGCTTTCTTT. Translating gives CASSRRQGDTEAFF.

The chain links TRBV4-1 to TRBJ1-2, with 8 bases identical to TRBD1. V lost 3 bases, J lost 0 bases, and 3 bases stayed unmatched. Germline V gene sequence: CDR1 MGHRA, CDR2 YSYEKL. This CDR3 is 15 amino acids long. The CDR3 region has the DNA TGCGCCAGCAGCCAGGAACAGGGGGCTAACTATGGCTACACCTTC. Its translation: CASSQEQGANYGYTF.

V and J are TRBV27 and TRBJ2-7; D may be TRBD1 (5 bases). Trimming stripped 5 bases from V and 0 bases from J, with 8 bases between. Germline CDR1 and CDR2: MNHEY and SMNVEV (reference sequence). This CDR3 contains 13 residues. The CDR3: CASSRQISYEQYF. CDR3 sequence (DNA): TGTGCCAGCAGTCGACAGATCTCCTACGAGCAGTACTTC.

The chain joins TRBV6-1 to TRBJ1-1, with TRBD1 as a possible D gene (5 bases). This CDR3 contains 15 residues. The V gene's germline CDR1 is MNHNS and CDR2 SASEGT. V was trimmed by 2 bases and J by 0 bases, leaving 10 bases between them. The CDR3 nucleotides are TGTGCCAGCAGTGAACGAAGGGGCTTGAACACTGAAGCTTTCTTT. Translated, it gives CASSERRGLNTEAFF.

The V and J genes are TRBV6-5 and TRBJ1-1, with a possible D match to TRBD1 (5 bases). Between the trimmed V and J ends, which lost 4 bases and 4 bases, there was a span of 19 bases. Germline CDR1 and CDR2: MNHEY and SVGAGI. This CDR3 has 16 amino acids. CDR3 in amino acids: CASSSPGRGRGTEAFF. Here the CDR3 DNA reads TGTGCCAGCAGTTCGCCTGGGCGGGGGAGGGGCACTGAAGCTTTCTTT.

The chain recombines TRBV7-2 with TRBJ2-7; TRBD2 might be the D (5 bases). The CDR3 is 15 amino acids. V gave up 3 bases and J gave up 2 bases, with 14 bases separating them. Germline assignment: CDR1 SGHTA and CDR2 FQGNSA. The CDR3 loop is CASSFYRSGTYEQYF. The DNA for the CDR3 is TGTGCCAGCAGCTTTTACCGCTCGGGAACCTACGAGCAGTACTTC.

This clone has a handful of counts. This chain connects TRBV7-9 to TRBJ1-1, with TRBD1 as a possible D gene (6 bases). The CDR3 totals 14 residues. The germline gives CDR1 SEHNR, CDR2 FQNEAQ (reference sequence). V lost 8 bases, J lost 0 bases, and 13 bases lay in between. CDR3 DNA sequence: TGTGCCAGCGCCGGGGGGCGGATGAACACTGAAGCTTTCTTT. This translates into CASAGGRMNTEAFF.

The CDR3 sequence: CASRGTGRQTQYF. The CDR3 DNA is TGTGCCAGCAGGGGGACAGGGCGACAGACCCAGTACTTC. V usage is TRBV28 and J usage is TRBJ2-5, with 9 bases aligning to TRBD1. Germline V gene data show CDR1 as MDHEN and CDR2 as SYDVKM. V shed 6 bases, J shed 6 bases, and the junction held 5 bases outside the gene matches. There are 13 residues in the CDR3.

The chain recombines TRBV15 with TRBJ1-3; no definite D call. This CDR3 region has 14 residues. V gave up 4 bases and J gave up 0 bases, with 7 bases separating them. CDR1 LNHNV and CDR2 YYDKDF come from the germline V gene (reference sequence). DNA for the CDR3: TGTGCCACCAGCACGGGTATCTCTGGAAACACCATATATTTT. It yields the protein CATSTGISGNTIYF.

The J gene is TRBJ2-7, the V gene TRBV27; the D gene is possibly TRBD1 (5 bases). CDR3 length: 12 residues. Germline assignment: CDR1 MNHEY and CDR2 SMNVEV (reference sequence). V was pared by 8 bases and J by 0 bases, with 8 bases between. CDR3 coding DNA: TGTGCCAGCTCAGGGAACTCCTACGAGCAGTACTTC. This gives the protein CASSGNSYEQYF.

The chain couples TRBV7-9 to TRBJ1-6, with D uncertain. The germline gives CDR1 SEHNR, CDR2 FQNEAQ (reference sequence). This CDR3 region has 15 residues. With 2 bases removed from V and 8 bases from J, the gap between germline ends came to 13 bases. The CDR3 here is CASSLNFERDSPLHF. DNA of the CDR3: TGTGCCAGCAGCTTAAATTTCGAGAGAGATTCACCCCTCCACTTT.

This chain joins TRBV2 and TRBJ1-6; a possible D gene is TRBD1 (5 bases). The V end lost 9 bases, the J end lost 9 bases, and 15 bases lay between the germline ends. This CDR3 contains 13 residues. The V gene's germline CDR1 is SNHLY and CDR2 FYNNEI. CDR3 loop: CARKGGEGSPLHF. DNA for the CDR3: TGTGCCAGAAAGGGAGGGGAGGGTTCACCCCTCCACTTT.